The 17 T cell receptor beta chains reported below all come from one sample, sequenced in a study of T-cell reconstitution after alpha-beta-depleted transplantation in children. Unique molecular identifiers were incorporated during preparation of the TCRbeta library. Each CDR3 protein gets one entry after TCRdb re-called the PCR reads with MiXCR. The sample records fewer than 700,000 distinct CDR3 sequences, around 13% being singletons. The material sequenced was PBMCs, mostly from graft donor cells, taken 360 days after TCRalphabeta/CD19-depleted stem cell transplant. The receptors come from a male patient between 5 and 17 years old who had a stem cell transplant for acute myeloid leukemia, so the T cells may come from the graft donor.

Only a few counts were recorded for this clonotype. J is TRBJ2-7 and V is TRBV7-2; D gene ambiguous. CDR1 is SGHTA and CDR2 is FQGNSA in the germline V gene. V lost 2 bases, J lost 4 bases, and 18 bases lay in between. The CDR3 spans 16 residues. The CDR3, as DNA: TGTGCCAGCAGCTTACTCCCGGGCATAGCCTCTTACGAGCAGTACTTC. Translating gives CASSLLPGIASYEQYF.

This clonotype came up a few times. The chain uses TRBV19 and TRBJ1-6; D might be TRBD1 (5 bases). Looked up from germline, CDR1 is LNHDA and CDR2 is SQIVND (reference sequence). V lost 6 bases to trimming and J lost 4 bases, with 10 bases between them. This CDR3 has 14 amino acids. CDR3 sequence: CASRSGTYNSPLHF. The CDR3 nucleotides read TGTGCCAGTAGATCCGGGACGTATAATTCACCCCTCCACTTT.

The chain carries TRBV5-1 and TRBJ2-1; D is possibly TRBD1 (5 bases). Trimming cost V 2 bases and J 6 bases, with 12 bases left between them. The CDR3 sequence is 14 residues long. The V gene's germline CDR1 is SGHRS and CDR2 YFSETQ. CDR3 nucleotide sequence: TGCGCCAGCAGCTTCTTTGCAGGGTCCAATGAGCAGTTCTTC. Protein sequence: CASSFFAGSNEQFF.

This clonotype was counted between two and nine times. J is TRBJ2-7 and V is TRBV7-9; 12 bases match TRBD1. CDR3 length: 15 amino acids. The V and J ends lost 4 bases and 5 bases, in that order; junction bases with no gene match: 6. Germline V lookup: CDR1 SEHNR, CDR2 FQNEAQ (reference sequence). The CDR3 spells CASSWRGQGANEQYF. In DNA form, the CDR3 reads TGTGCCAGCAGCTGGAGGGGACAGGGGGCGAACGAGCAGTACTTC.

The J gene is TRBJ2-1, the V gene TRBV4-2, with a weak D call TRBD2 (6 bases). V was shortened by 3 bases and J by 4 bases, with 19 bases between the two germline ends. The CDR3 has 17 amino acids. Germline CDR1 is LGHNA and CDR2 is YNFKEQ. CDR3 loop: CASSQDPPRDSYNEQFF. CDR3 coding DNA: TGTGCCAGCAGCCAGGACCCGCCCCGGGACTCGTACAATGAGCAGTTCTTC.

This chain joins TRBV12-3 or TRBV12-4 and TRBJ2-2; D unclear. CDR3 size: 13 residues. The ends were cut back, 5 bases at V and 2 bases at J, with 6 bases in the middle. DNA for the CDR3: TGTGCCAGCAGTGACAAAAACACCGGGGAGCTGTTTTTT. It specifies CASSDKNTGELFF.

This clonotype appeared a few times. The chain has TRBV6-2 or TRBV6-3 and TRBJ2-1; 8 bases map to TRBD2. The V and J ends lost 6 bases and 16 bases, in that order; junction bases with no gene match: 11. Germline CDR1 is MNHEY and CDR2 is SVGEGT. The CDR3 runs to 12 residues. In DNA, the CDR3 is TGTGCCAGCAGCCTTATAACTAGCGGCACCTTCTTC. Translated, it gives CASSLITSGTFF.

The chain recombines TRBV29-1 with TRBJ2-7; 7 nucleotides align to TRBD1. Germline V CDR1 and CDR2: SQVTM, ANQGSEA. The CDR3 spans 14 residues. The CDR3 protein is CSGADGQGVLEQYF. For the CDR3, the DNA is TGCAGTGGTGCTGACGGTCAGGGGGTACTCGAGCAGTACTTC.

This sequence joins TRBV6-2 or TRBV6-3 and TRBJ2-7; TRBD2 agrees at 7 bases. This CDR3 has 13 amino acids. The trim removed 5 bases at V and 2 bases at J, leaving 3 bases unmatched. Germline V gene data show CDR1 as MNHEY and CDR2 as SVGEGT. CDR3 in amino acids: CASSGLDAYEQYF. The CDR3 nucleotides read TGTGCCAGCAGTGGACTAGACGCCTACGAGCAGTACTTC.

A few counts support this clonotype. The chain couples TRBV20-1 to TRBJ2-3; D is unclear. Germline CDR1 reads DFQATT; CDR2 reads SNEGSKA (reference sequence). V lost 1 base and J lost 8, with 13 bases in between. This CDR3 contains 13 residues. The CDR3 nucleotides read TGCAGTGCTAGAGCGGGTCCCATGGGTACGCAGTATTTT. It is translated as CSARAGPMGTQYF.

This clonotype occurred a few times. A junction boundary mismatches the germline segment, possibly from a read error. This sequence joins TRBV28 and TRBJ2-7, with D tentatively TRBD2 (6 bases). Germline CDR1 is MDHEN and CDR2 is SYDVKM. This CDR3 comprises 12 residues. The DNA of the CDR3 is TGTGCCAGCGGACTCCCAGGGACTGTCCTGACATTC. Protein sequence: CASGLPGTVLTF.

This clonotype was found a few times. The CDR3 reads CASSRLHTEAFF. CDR3 nucleotide sequence: TGTGCCAGCAGCCGGTTGCACACTGAAGCTTTCTTT. The V call is TRBV7-2, the J call TRBJ1-1; no clear D gene. V was clipped by 5 bases and J by 3 bases, with 7 bases between them. Germline V gene data show CDR1 as SGHTA and CDR2 as FQGNSA. This CDR3 spans 12 amino acids.

This sequence joins TRBV7-2 and TRBJ2-5, with 10 bases lining up with TRBD2. The V and J ends lost 3 bases and 3 bases, in that order; junction bases with no gene match: 10. The CDR3 covers 17 residues. Germline-derived CDR1 and CDR2 are SGHTA and FQGNSA. CDR3 protein: CASSFSKLAGGEETQYF. Written as DNA, the CDR3 is TGTGCCAGCAGCTTCTCCAAATTAGCGGGAGGAGAAGAGACCCAGTACTTC.

This clonotype has a handful of counts. The chain links TRBV29-1 to TRBJ2-7; the D gene is possibly TRBD1 (6 bases). This CDR3 region has 14 residues. CDR1 and CDR2 (germline): SQVTM, ANQGSEA. Trimming pared 4 bases from V and 3 bases from J, leaving 16 bases between. The CDR3 region is CSVGTAPPYYEQYF. CDR3 sequence (DNA): TGCAGCGTTGGGACAGCCCCACCTTACTACGAGCAGTACTTC.

This clonotype was detected ten times or more. This chain uses TRBV7-6 with TRBJ2-6, with no clear D. V was trimmed by 1 base and J by 1 base, leaving 8 bases between them. This CDR3 comprises 16 residues. Per germline, CDR1 SGHVS and CDR2 FNYEAQ. The CDR3 region has the DNA TGTGCCAGCAGCTTAGGGGTTGCTTCTGGGGCCAACGTCCTGACTTTC. Its translation is CASSLGVASGANVLTF.

The V and J genes are TRBV2 and TRBJ2-7; D is possibly TRBD2 (5 bases). CDR1 and CDR2 (germline): SNHLY, FYNNEI. The CDR3 consists of 15 residues. V lost 2 bases to trimming and J lost 4 bases, with 15 bases between them. In DNA form, the CDR3 reads TGTGCCAGCAGTGAATTCGGTGGAGGAACTTACGAGCAGTACTTC. Protein sequence: CASSEFGGGTYEQYF.

This clonotype has just a few counts. The conserved closing phenylalanine or tryptophan is absent in this CDR3, likely reflecting a read error. The genes are TRBV9 and TRBJ2-3, with 9 bases fitting TRBD2. Trimming at V came to 0 bases and at J to 8 bases, leaving 10 bases not matched to a gene. Germline CDR1 reads SGDLS; CDR2 reads YYNGEE. CDR3 size: 16 residues. CDR3 in DNA: TGTGCCAGCAGCGTAGAAACGAGCGGGGGGCCGGGTACGCAGTATTTA. Its translation: CASSVETSGGPGTQYL.